This T cell receptor (beta chain) originates from a study of Graves' ophthalmopathy and Graves' hyperthyroidism. Looking at the study overall: A follow-up of 18 months without ophthalmopathy meant that hyperthyroidism was stable.

Only newly diagnosed hyperthyroidism patients aged 18 to 65, with under 2 months' duration, were enrolled. The study's findings and limits: Ophthalmopathy was separated from stable hyperthyroidism by a 13-signature model with over 85% sensitivity and roughly 84% specificity.

The CDR3 length is 13 residues. Germline V gene sequence: CDR1 GTSNPN, CDR2 SVGIG (reference sequence). V lost 2 bases, J lost 6 bases, and 11 bases lay in between. Of note for this clonotype: Its antigen is still unknown.

Amplifying from RNA transcripts, the study obtained TCR beta CDR3 regions. HTBI primers were used in a first-round RT-PCR, which preceded a second-round multiplex PCR. TCRdb reanalysed the multiplex PCR reads using MiXCR and keeps one entry per CDR3 protein. This sample has 900,000 to 1,200,000 distinct CDR3 sequences, with about 36% found just once. The chain is built from TRBV30 and TRBJ1-5, with a possible D match to TRBD1 (5 bases). The sequencing sample was made of peripheral blood or thyroid tissue (not recorded which). The clonotype was recovered from an adult man with Graves' hyperthyroidism. The CDR3 reads CAWSRPGRQPQHF. The CDR3 nucleotides read TGTGCCTGGAGTAGGCCAGGGCGTCAGCCCCAGCATTTT.